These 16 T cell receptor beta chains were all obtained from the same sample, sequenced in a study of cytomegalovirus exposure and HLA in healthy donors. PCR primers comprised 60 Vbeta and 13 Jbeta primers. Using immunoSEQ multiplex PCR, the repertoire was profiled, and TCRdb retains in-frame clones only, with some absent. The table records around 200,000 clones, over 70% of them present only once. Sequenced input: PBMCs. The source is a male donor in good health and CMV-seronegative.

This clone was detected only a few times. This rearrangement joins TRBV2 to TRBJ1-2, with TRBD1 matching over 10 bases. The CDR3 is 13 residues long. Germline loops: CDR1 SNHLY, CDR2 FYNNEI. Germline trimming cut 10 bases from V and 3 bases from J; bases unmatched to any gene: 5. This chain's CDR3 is CATKTGGDYGYTF. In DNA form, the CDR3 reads TGTGCCACTAAGACAGGGGGCGACTATGGCTACACCTTC.

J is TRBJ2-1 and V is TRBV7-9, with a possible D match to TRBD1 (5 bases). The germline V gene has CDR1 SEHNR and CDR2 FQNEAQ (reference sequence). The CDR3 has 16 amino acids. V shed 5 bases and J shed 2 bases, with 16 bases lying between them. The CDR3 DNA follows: TGTGCCAGCAGCCCCCCCCAGGGCTTAACCTACAATGAGCAGTTCTTC. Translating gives CASSPPQGLTYNEQFF.

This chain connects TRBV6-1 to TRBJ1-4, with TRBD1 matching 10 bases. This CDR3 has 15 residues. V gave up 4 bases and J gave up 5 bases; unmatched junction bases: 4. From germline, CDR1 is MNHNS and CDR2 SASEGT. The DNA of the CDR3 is TGTGCCAGCAGTGTAGTGGGACAGGGGAATGAAAAACTGTTTTTT. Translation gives CASSVVGQGNEKLFF.

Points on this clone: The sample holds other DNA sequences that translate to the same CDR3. The CDR3 loop is CASSFRSNQPQHF. The CDR3 DNA follows: TGTGCCAGCAGTTTTCGGAGCAATCAGCCCCAGCATTTT. The V and J genes are TRBV27 and TRBJ1-5; no reliable D call. Per germline, CDR1 MNHEY and CDR2 SMNVEV (reference sequence). Trimming removed 3 bases from V and 1 base from J, with 4 bases in between. There are 13 residues in the CDR3.

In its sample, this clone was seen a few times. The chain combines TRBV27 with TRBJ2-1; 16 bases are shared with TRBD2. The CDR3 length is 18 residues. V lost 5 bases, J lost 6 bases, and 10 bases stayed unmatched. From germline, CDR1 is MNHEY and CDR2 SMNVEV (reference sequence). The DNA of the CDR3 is TGTGCCAGCAGTCCGGGACTAGCGGGGGGGCCGTTAGGCAATGAGCAGTTCTTC. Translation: CASSPGLAGGPLGNEQFF.

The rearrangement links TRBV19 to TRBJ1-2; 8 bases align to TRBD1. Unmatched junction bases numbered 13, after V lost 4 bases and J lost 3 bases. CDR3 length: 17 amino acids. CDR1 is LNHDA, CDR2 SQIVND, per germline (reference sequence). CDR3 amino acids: CASSTRDRYEGYYGYTF. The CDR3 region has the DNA TGTGCCAGTAGTACCCGGGACAGGTACGAGGGGTACTATGGCTACACCTTC.

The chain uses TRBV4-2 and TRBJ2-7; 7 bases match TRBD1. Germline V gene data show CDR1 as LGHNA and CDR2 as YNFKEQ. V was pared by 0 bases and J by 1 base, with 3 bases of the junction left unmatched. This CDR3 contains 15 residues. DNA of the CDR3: TGTGCCAGCAGCCAAGAGGCAGGGGGTTCCTACGAGCAGTACTTC. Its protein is CASSQEAGGSYEQYF.

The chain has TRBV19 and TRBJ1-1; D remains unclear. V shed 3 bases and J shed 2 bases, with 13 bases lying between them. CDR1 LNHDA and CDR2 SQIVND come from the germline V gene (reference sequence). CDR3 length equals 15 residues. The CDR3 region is CASSISPGGNTEAFF. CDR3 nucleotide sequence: TGTGCCAGTAGTATCTCTCCCGGAGGAAACACTGAAGCTTTCTTT.

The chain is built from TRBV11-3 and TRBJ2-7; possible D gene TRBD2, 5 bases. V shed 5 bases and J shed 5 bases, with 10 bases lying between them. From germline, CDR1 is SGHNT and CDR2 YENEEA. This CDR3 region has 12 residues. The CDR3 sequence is CASSPPGNEQYF. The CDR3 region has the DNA TGTGCCAGCAGCCCGCCCGGGAACGAGCAGTACTTC.

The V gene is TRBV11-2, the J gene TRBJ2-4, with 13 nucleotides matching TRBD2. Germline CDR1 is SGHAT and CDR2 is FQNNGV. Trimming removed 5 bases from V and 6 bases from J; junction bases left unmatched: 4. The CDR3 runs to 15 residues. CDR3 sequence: CASSRTSGRGNIQYF. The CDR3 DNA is TGTGCCAGCAGCCGGACTAGCGGGAGAGGAAACATTCAGTACTTC.

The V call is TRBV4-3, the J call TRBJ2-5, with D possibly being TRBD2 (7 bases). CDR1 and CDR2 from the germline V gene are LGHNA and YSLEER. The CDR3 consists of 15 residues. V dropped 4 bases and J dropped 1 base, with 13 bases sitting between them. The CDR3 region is CASSPWGGPQETQYF. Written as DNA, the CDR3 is TGCGCCAGCAGCCCCTGGGGGGGGCCCCAAGAGACCCAGTACTTC.

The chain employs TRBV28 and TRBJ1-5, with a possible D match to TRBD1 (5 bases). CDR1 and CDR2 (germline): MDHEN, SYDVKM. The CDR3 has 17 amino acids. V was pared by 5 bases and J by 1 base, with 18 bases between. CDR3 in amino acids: CASSLFMMGGSNQPQHF. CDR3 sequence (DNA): TGTGCCAGCAGTCTCTTTATGATGGGGGGAAGCAATCAGCCCCAGCATTTT.

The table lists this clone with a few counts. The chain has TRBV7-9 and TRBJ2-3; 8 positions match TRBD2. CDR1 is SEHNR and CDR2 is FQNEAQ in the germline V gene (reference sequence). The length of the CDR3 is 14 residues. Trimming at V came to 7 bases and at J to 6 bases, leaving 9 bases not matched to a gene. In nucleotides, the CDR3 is TGTGCCAGCACTAGTAGCGGGAAGGTCGATACGCAGTATTTT. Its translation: CASTSSGKVDTQYF.

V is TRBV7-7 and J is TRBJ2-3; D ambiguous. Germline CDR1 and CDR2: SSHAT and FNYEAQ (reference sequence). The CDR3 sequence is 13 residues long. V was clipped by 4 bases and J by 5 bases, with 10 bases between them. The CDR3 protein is CASSSRPGDTQYF. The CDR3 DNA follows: TGTGCCAGCAGCTCCCGGCCGGGAGATACGCAGTATTTT.

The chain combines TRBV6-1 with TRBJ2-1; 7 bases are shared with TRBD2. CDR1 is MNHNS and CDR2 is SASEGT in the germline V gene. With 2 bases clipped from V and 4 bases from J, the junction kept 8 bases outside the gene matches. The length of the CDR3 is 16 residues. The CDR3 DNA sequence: TGTGCCAGCAGTGAAACGTGGGGACTAATGTACAATGAGCAGTTCTTC. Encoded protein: CASSETWGLMYNEQFF.

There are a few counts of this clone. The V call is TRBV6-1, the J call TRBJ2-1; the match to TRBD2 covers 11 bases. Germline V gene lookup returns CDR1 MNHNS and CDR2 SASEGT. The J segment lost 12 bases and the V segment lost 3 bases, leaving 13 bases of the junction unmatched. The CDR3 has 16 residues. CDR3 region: CASSDLLAGATGGQFF. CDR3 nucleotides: TGTGCCAGCAGTGATTTACTAGCGGGGGCAACCGGCGGGCAGTTCTTC.